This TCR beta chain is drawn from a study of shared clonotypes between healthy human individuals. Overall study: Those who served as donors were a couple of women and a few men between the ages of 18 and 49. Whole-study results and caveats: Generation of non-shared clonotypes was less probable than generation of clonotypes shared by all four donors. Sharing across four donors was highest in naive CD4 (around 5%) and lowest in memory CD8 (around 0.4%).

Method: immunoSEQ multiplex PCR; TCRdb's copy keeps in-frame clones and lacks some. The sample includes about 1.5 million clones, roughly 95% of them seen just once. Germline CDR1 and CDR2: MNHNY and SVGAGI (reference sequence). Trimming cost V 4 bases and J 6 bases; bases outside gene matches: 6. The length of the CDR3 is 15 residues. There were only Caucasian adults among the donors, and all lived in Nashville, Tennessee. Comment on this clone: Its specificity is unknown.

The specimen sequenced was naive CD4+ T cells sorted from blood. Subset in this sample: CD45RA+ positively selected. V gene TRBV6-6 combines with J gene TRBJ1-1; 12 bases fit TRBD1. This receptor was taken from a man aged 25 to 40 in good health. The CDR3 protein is CASSWGQGAQSEAFF. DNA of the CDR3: TGTGCCAGCAGTTGGGGACAGGGGGCACAATCTGAAGCTTTCTTT.